Below, 8 T cell receptor beta chains from the same sample are listed, as sequenced in a study of blood T cells in healthy people across ages (dated by TCRdb to the mid-2010s). The library was built by means of 5' RACE. Sequencing took place on an Illumina HiSeq 2500. A second about 7 to 11 cycle PCR used a sample-barcoded 5' primer and a J-beta primer mix. The public reads were quality trimmed at Q25 with fastp and then assembled into clones with MiXCR by TCRdb, keeping productive beta chains. Rows with a matching CDR3 protein are joined into one entry that keeps the most common DNA and genes. Here the sample has 700,000 or so distinct CDR3 sequences; about a fifth occur a single time. Under 25% of the sample lies in the top ten. Sequences were obtained from blood. The source is a man between 70 and 80 years old in good health.

Here the CDR3 DNA reads TGCGCCAGCAGCCAAACCGAAATAGGACAGGGGGAGACCCAGTACTTC. Protein: CASSQTEIGQGETQYF. The chain recombines TRBV4-1 with TRBJ2-1; 9 bases are shared with TRBD1. The J call may be in error: the DNA end matches TRBJ2-5 better. Germline CDR1 is MGHRA and CDR2 is YSYEKL. The length of the CDR3 is 16 residues.

This clonotype was seen only a few times. This chain connects TRBV6-5 to TRBJ1-2; no firm D call. Germline V CDR1 and CDR2: MNHEY, SVGAGI. The CDR3 has 14 amino acids. V lost 6 bases and J lost 5, with 16 bases in between. Here the CDR3 DNA reads TGTGCCAGCAGGTCTTCTAGTCGGACGTATGGCTACACCTTC. It codes for CASRSSSRTYGYTF.

About this clonotype: This may be a read error, as it is one base from a much larger clone. In nucleotides, the CDR3 is TGTGCCAGCAGTTGGGTGGCTGCAGATACGCAGTATTTT. Translating it yields CASSWVAADTQYF. V and J are TRBV28 and TRBJ2-3; no reliable D call. This CDR3 spans 13 amino acids. Looked up from germline, CDR1 is MDHEN and CDR2 is SYDVKM. The V gene lost 4 bases and the J gene lost 4 bases, with 9 bases spanning the gap.

The V and J genes are TRBV6-1 and TRBJ1-1; D gene unclear. There are 11 residues in the CDR3. Germline V gene data show CDR1 as MNHNS and CDR2 as SASEGT. Trimming stripped 7 bases from V and 3 bases from J, with 6 bases between. DNA for the CDR3: TGTGCCAGCAATATCTACACTGAAGCTTTCTTT. Translated: CASNIYTEAFF.

This clonotype came up a few times. The V and J genes are TRBV20-1 and TRBJ2-1, with 12 bases that match TRBD2. The CDR3 runs to 15 residues. Germline-derived CDR1 and CDR2 are DFQATT and SNEGSKA (reference sequence). V lost 6 bases to trimming and J lost 4 bases; unmatched junction nucleotides: 7. CDR3 coding DNA: TGCAGTGCCAATAGACTAGCGGGGGAATACAATGAGCAGTTCTTC. Encoded protein: CSANRLAGEYNEQFF.

V is TRBV24-1 and J is TRBJ2-3; TRBD1 matches at 7 bases. This CDR3 has 15 amino acids. The germline V gene encodes CDR1 KGHDR and CDR2 SFDVKD. Trimming removed 5 bases from V and 2 bases from J; junction bases left unmatched: 6. The CDR3 is CATSADRKFTDTQYF. The CDR3 nucleotides read TGTGCCACCAGTGCGGACAGGAAATTCACAGATACGCAGTATTTT.

This clonotype was seen more than once but under ten times. CDR3 in amino acids: CASSQGVPLAGPSSRKNIQYF. The CDR3 DNA is TGTGCCAGCAGCCAAGGGGTGCCACTAGCGGGCCCATCCAGTCGCAAAAACATTCAGTACTTC. This sequence joins TRBV4-2 and TRBJ2-4; 9 nucleotides agree with TRBD2. J gave up 3 bases and V 1 base, and 19 bases lay outside the gene matches. This CDR3 contains 21 residues. Germline V gene lookup returns CDR1 LGHNA and CDR2 YNFKEQ.

The rearrangement links TRBV6-2 or TRBV6-3 to TRBJ1-2, with D maybe TRBD1 (6 bases). The V and J ends lost 2 bases and 4 bases respectively, with 11 bases between them. Germline lookup yields CDR1 MNHEY and CDR2 SVGEGT. This CDR3 comprises 14 residues. The CDR3 coding sequence is TGTGCCAGCAGTTACGGCGGACAGAGCTATGGCTACACCTTC. Translating it yields CASSYGGQSYGYTF.